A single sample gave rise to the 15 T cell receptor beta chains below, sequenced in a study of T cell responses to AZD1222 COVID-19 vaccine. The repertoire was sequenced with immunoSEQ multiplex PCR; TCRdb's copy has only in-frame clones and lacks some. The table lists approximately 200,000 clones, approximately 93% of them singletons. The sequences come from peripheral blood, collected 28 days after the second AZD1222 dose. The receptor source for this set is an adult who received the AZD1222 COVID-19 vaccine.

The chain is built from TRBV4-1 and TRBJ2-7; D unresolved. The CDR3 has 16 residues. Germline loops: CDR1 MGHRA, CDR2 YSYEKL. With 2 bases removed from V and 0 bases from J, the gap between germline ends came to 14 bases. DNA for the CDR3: TGCGCCAGCAGCCAATCTAAAACATGGAGCTCCTACGAGCAGTACTTC. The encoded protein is CASSQSKTWSSYEQYF.

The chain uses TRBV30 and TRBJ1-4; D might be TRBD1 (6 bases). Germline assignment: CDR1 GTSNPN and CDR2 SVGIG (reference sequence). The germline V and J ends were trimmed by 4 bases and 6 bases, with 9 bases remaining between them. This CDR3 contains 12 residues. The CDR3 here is CAWKGDYEKLFF. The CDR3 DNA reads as TGTGCCTGGAAGGGGGACTATGAAAAACTGTTTTTT.

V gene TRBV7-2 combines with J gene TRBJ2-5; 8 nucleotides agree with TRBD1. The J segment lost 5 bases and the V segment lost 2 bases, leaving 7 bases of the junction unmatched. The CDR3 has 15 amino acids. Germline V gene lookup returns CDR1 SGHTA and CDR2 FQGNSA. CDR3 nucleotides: TGTGCCAGCAGCTTAAAGACAGGGGAAGCGGAGACCCAGTACTTC. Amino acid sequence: CASSLKTGEAETQYF.

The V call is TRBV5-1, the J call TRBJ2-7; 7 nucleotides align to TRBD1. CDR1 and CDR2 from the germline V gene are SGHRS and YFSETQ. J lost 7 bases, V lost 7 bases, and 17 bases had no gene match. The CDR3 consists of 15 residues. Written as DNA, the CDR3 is TGCGCCAGCCGGACTGAGGGGGCGACCCAGGGTGAGCAGTACTTC. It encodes CASRTEGATQGEQYF.

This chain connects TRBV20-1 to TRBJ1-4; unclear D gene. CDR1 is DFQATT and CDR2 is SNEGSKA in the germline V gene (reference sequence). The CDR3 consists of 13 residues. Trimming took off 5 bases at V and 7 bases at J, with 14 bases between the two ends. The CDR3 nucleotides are TGCAGTGCTCGTGGACCCCCTGGTGAAAAACTGTTTTTT. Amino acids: CSARGPPGEKLFF.

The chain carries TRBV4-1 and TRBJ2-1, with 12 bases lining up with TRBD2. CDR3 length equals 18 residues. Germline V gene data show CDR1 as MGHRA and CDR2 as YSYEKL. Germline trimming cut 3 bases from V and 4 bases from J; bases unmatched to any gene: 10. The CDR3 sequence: CASSQRTPSGGGYNEQFF. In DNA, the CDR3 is TGCGCCAGCAGCCAGAGAACCCCTAGCGGGGGGGGTTACAATGAGCAGTTCTTC.

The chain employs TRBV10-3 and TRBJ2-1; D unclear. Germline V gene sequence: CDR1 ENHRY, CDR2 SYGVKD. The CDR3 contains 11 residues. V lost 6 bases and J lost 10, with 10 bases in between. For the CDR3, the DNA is TGTGCCATCAGCCTTGATCGGGAGCAGTTCTTC. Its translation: CAISLDREQFF.

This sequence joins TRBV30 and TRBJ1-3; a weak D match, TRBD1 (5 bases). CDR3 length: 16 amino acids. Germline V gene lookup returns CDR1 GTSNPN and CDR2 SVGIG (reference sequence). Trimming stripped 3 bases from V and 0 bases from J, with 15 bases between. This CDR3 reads CAWRGLGVRSGNTIYF. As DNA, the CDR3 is TGTGCCTGGAGGGGGTTGGGGGTTCGCTCTGGAAACACCATATATTTT.

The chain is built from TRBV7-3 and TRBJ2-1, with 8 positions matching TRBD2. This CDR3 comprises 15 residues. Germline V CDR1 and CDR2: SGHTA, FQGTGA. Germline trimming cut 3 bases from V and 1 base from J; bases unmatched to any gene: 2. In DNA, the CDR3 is TGTGCCAGCAGCTTGGGACTAGTTTCCTACAATGAGCAGTTCTTC. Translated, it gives CASSLGLVSYNEQFF.

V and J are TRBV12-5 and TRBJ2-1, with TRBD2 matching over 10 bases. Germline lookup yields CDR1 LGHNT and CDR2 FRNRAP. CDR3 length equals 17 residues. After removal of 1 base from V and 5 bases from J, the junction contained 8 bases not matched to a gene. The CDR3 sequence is CASGLGSGTSVNNEQFF. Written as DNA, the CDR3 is TGTGCTAGTGGTTTGGGCTCCGGGACTAGCGTGAACAATGAGCAGTTCTTC.

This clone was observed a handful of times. For the CDR3, the DNA is TGTGCCTGGAGTGTCGGACAGGGGGTCTACAATGAGCAGTTCTTC. Translated: CAWSVGQGVYNEQFF. The genes are TRBV30 and TRBJ2-1; TRBD1 aligns across 10 bases. With V trimmed by 0 bases and J by 3 bases, 2 bases remained unmatched. Germline loops: CDR1 GTSNPN, CDR2 SVGIG (reference sequence). This CDR3 contains 15 residues.

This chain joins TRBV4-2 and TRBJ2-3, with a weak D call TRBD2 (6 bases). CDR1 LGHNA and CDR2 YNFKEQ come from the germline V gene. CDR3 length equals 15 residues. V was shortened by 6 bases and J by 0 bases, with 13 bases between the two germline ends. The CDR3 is CASRSSESSTDTQYF. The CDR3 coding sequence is TGTGCCAGCAGGTCTAGCGAATCCAGCACAGATACGCAGTATTTT.

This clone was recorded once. The CDR3, as DNA: TGCGCCAGCAGCCAAGTGGGGAGCCAAGAGACCCAGTACTTC. This encodes CASSQVGSQETQYF. J is TRBJ2-5 and V is TRBV4-1, with D possibly being TRBD2 (5 bases). V lost 1 base, J lost 1 base, and 7 bases lay in between. CDR3 length: 14 amino acids. Germline CDR1 reads MGHRA; CDR2 reads YSYEKL.

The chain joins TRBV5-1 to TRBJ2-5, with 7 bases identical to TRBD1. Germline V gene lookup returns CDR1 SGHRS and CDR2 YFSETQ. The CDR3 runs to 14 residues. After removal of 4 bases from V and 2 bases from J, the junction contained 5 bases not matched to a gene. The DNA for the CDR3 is TGCGCCAGCAGCCGGGACAGCGCTCAAGAGACCCAGTACTTC. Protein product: CASSRDSAQETQYF.

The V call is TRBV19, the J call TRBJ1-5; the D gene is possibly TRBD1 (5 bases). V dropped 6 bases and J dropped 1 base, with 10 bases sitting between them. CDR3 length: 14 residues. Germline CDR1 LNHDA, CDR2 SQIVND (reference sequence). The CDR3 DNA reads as TGTGCCAGTAGCCGGGACGGGAGCAATCAGCCCCAGCATTTT. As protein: CASSRDGSNQPQHF. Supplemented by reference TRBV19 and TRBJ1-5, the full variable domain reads DGGITQSPKYLFRKEGQNVTLSCEQNLNHDAMYWYRQDPGQGLRLIYYSQIVNDFQKGDIAEGYSVSREKKESFPLTVTSAQKNPTAFYLCASSRDGSNQPQHFGDGTRLSIL.